The sequence of this T cell receptor beta chain was determined in a study of T cell responses to AZD1222 COVID-19 vaccine. The wider study: Analysis merged second doses at about 4 or about 12 weeks.

Using immunoSEQ multiplex PCR, the repertoire was profiled, and TCRdb retains in-frame clones only, with some absent. Of some 130,000 clones listed, 90% to 95% are singletons. As to this clone: The antigen is not known.

Whole-study results and caveats: Just six people given AZD1222 tested seropositive at baseline. Mostly white British, mostly female donors; authors suggested clonal diversity may be underestimated. Compared with day 0, the breadth and depth of the Spike-specific TCR repertoire rose significantly after two doses of AZD1222.

The specimen comprised peripheral blood, sampled on day 0 of AZD1222 vaccination. The TCR originated in an adult in good health.

The CDR3 sequence: CARSRTSGRGVNGELFF. The CDR3, as DNA: TGTGCCAGAAGCCGGACTAGCGGGAGGGGCGTAAACGGGGAGCTGTTTTTT. The chain carries TRBV5-3 and TRBJ2-2; 15 bases line up with TRBD2. TRBV5-3 is treated as an ORF (open reading frame) with a function not yet certain. The CDR3 sequence is 17 residues long. The junction had 8 bases not matched to a gene; V was cut back by 4 bases and J by 7 bases.